The sample holds a few counts of the clone carrying this T cell receptor (beta chain). Germline V gene lookup returns CDR1 MDHEN and CDR2 SYDVKM. Trimming took off 7 bases at V and 1 base at J, with 13 bases between the two ends. The CDR3 contains 15 residues. This sample is drawn from a study of T cell repertoires in cytomegalovirus infection. TCRdb used MiXCR to reprocess the reads, holding one entry per CDR3 protein. The data contain over 150,000 distinct CDR3 sequences, roughly a sixth of them singletons. The clonotype was recovered from a human donor in good health (CMV status not recorded). Some clones in this sample may be carry-over from other donors' samples. The J gene is TRBJ2-2, the V gene TRBV28, with D perhaps TRBD2 (5 bases). The source material was CD8+ T cells from PBMCs. CDR3 nucleotide sequence: TGTGCCAGCACCCGAGTTGCGGGGAACACCGGGGAGCTGTTTTTT. This encodes CASTRVAGNTGELFF. Full variable domain (missing parts from reference TRBV28 and TRBJ2-2): DVKVTQSSRYLVKRTGEKVFLECVQDMDHENMFWYRQDPGLGLRLIYFSYDVKMKEKGDIPEGYSVSREKKERFSLILESASTNQTSMYLCASTRVAGNTGELFFGEGSRLTVL.